This T cell receptor (beta chain) was sequenced during a study of T cell responses to AZD1222 COVID-19 vaccine. The protocol was immunoSEQ multiplex PCR, while the TCRdb copy is restricted to in-frame clones and leaves out a portion. The repertoire holds fewer than 250,000 clones, roughly 91% seen once, with over 0.95% in the top ten. About this clone itself: What it binds is not known.

This CDR3 region has 15 residues. Study-wide results and limits: The study identified only 6 or 7 AZD1222 recipients as seropositive at baseline. When two AZD1222 doses had been given, Spike-specific TCR breadth and depth rose.

The chain uses TRBV21-1 and TRBJ1-5. TRBV21-1 is designated a pseudogene. Sequencing was performed on peripheral blood, taken on day 0 of MenACWY control vaccination. The sequence came from an adult in good health. The CDR3 DNA sequence: TGTGCCAGCAGCAAAGTCCGGAGGTACAATCAGCCCCAGCATTTT. This gives the protein CASSKVRRYNQPQHF.